This T cell receptor beta chain was recorded in a study of T cell changes during pregnancy in multiple sclerosis. This table comes from immunoSEQ multiplex PCR, and its TCRdb copy is limited to in-frame clones, with some not included. The sample consists of tens of thousands of clones, roughly 90% of them appearing once. V was clipped by 2 bases and J by 6 bases, with 10 bases between them. There are 13 residues in the CDR3. CDR1 is SQVTM, CDR2 ANQGSEA, per germline. V is TRBV29-1 and J is TRBJ2-2, with TRBD1 as a possible D gene (5 bases). This sequence was found in a female donor in good health, enrolled as a control in a pregnancy study. The sequencing here drew on peripheral blood, taken after pregnancy. The CDR3 region has the DNA TGCAGCGTTGAAAGGGGTGCGGCCGGGGAGCTGTTTTTT. Translation: CSVERGAAGELFF.